One sample yielded the 25 T cell receptor beta chains listed below, sequenced in a study of T-cell memory formation after mild COVID-19. One entry per CDR3 protein, called by TCRdb with MiXCR from the 5' RACE reads. In the table there are hundreds of thousands of distinct CDR3 sequences, more than 20% of which are singletons. Sequencing was done on a sample of PBMCs or a T cell subset sorted from them (not recorded which). All receptors come from an adult woman who had mild COVID-19 (a few samples of this study predate the infection). Cell type and time point are not known.

The genes are TRBV14 and TRBJ2-7, with 10 bases lining up with TRBD1. V was clipped by 3 bases and J by 3 bases; unmatched bases: 11. CDR1 and CDR2 from the germline V gene are SGHDN and FVKESK. This CDR3 spans 17 amino acids. The CDR3 sequence: CASSQGLRGQGGYEQYF. DNA of the CDR3: TGTGCCAGCAGCCAGGGCCTACGCGGACAGGGGGGCTACGAGCAGTACTTC.

V usage is TRBV19 and J usage is TRBJ1-5, with D uncertain. Germline lookup yields CDR1 LNHDA and CDR2 SQIVND (reference sequence). Trimming pared 5 bases from V and 3 bases from J, leaving 8 bases between. The CDR3 covers 13 residues. CDR3 protein: CASSAQANQPQHF. As DNA, the CDR3 is TGTGCCAGTAGTGCCCAGGCCAATCAGCCCCAGCATTTT.

The chain links TRBV7-9 to TRBJ2-1; 7 bases line up with TRBD1. The CDR3 runs to 13 residues. Germline V gene lookup returns CDR1 SEHNR and CDR2 FQNEAQ (reference sequence). The CDR3 region has the DNA TGTAGGACAGGCGCGGGTCTGGGGAATGAGCAGTTCTTC. Its protein product is CRTGAGLGNEQFF.

The chain is built from TRBV18 and TRBJ1-1; D is unresolved. Germline V gene data show CDR1 as KGHSH and CDR2 as LQKENI. V was shortened by 1 base and J by 1 base, with 7 bases between the two germline ends. The length of the CDR3 is 14 residues. CDR3 sequence (DNA): TGTGCCAGCTCACCACACCCACAGAACACTGAAGCTTTCTTT. Translated, it gives CASSPHPQNTEAFF.

This clonotype was observed a handful of times. J is TRBJ2-7 and V is TRBV13; 7 positions match TRBD1. This CDR3 has 14 residues. The germline gives CDR1 PRHDT, CDR2 FYEKMQ (reference sequence). J lost 4 bases, V lost 5 bases, and 8 bases had no gene match. CDR3 nucleotide sequence: TGTGCCAGCAGCGCCGGGACAGACCTATACGAGCAGTACTTC. Its translation is CASSAGTDLYEQYF.

Many counts were recorded for this clonotype. The chain recombines TRBV20-1 with TRBJ1-1, with TRBD1 matching over 7 bases. The V and J ends lost 2 bases and 10 bases, in that order; junction bases with no gene match: 10. Germline V gene data show CDR1 as DFQATT and CDR2 as SNEGSKA (reference sequence). The CDR3 spans 13 residues. The CDR3 nucleotides are TGCAGTGCTAGAAACCCGACAGGGATGGTAGCTTTCTTT. Translating gives CSARNPTGMVAFF.

This chain uses TRBV19 with TRBJ2-1, with TRBD1 as a possible D gene (6 bases). The CDR3 runs 15 residues. V dropped 3 bases and J dropped 4 bases, with 13 bases sitting between them. Germline V gives CDR1 LNHDA, CDR2 SQIVND (reference sequence). Written as DNA, the CDR3 is TGTGCCAGTAGTATTTCAACAGGGAGTTACAATGAGCAGTTCTTC. Translating gives CASSISTGSYNEQFF.

The chain couples TRBV24-1 to TRBJ2-4, with 9 bases lining up with TRBD2. CDR3 length equals 16 residues. CDR1 is KGHDR, CDR2 SFDVKD, per germline. Germline trimming cut 4 bases from V and 1 base from J; bases unmatched to any gene: 4. The CDR3 here is CATSDSGTSAKNIQYF. The CDR3 coding sequence is TGTGCCACCAGTGACTCCGGGACTAGCGCCAAAAACATTCAGTACTTC.

The chain employs TRBV20-1 and TRBJ1-2; no reliable D call. Germline V gene data show CDR1 as DFQATT and CDR2 as SNEGSKA (reference sequence). The CDR3 runs 15 residues. The ends were cut back, 0 bases at V and 4 bases at J, with 15 bases in the middle. CDR3 in amino acids: CSARDLSGSRYGYTF. CDR3 DNA: TGCAGTGCTAGAGATCTATCGGGGTCGCGCTATGGCTACACCTTC.

There are a few counts of this clonotype. The chain combines TRBV6-5 with TRBJ1-2; 10 bases are shared with TRBD1. Unmatched junction bases numbered 8, after V lost 0 bases and J lost 7 bases. This CDR3 is 16 amino acids long. From germline, CDR1 is MNHEY and CDR2 SVGAGI. CDR3 region: CASSYSTGDRGFGYTF. As DNA, the CDR3 is TGTGCCAGCAGTTACTCTACCGGGGACAGGGGATTTGGCTACACCTTC.

The CDR3 spells CASCYSGTGPYEQYF. CDR3 DNA sequence: TGTGCCAGCTGCTATTCCGGGACAGGGCCTTACGAGCAGTACTTC. V is TRBV5-6 and J is TRBJ2-7; 9 positions agree with TRBD1. V lost 7 bases, J lost 4 bases, and 12 bases stayed unmatched. CDR1 is SGHDT, CDR2 YYEEEE, per germline. The CDR3 has 15 amino acids.

This clonotype appeared a few times. V is TRBV21-1 and J is TRBJ2-7; the table's D call, TRBD1, has no DNA check behind it. TRBV21-1 is labeled a pseudogene. The CDR3 is 16 amino acids. The CDR3 reads CASSTLSRDRGYEQYF. CDR3 nucleotide sequence: TGTGCCAGCAGCACCCTCAGCCGGGACAGGGGGTACGAGCAGTACTTC.

Concerning this clonotype: Its ends do not fully match the called genes, so a read error is possible. The chain couples TRBV7-8 to TRBJ1-1, with D hard to call. There are 13 residues in the CDR3. The V gene's germline CDR1 is SGHVS and CDR2 FQNEAQ. CDR3 nucleotide sequence: TGTGCCAGCAGTCTAAGGTGGAACCCTGAAGCTTTCTTT. Amino acids: CASSLRWNPEAFF.

This clonotype was detected only a few times. This chain uses TRBV5-1 with TRBJ2-1; 10 bases are shared with TRBD2. Germline V gene lookup returns CDR1 SGHRS and CDR2 YFSETQ. After removal of 0 bases from V and 5 bases from J, the junction contained 2 bases not matched to a gene. The CDR3 contains 15 residues. The CDR3 DNA is TGCGCCAGCAGCTTGGACCTAGCGGGGGACAATGAGCAGTTCTTC. Translated, it gives CASSLDLAGDNEQFF. Drawing the rest from reference TRBV5-1 and TRBJ2-1, the complete variable domain is KAGVTQTPRYLIKTRGQQVTLSCSPISGHRSVSWYQQTPGQGLQFLFEYFSETQRNKGNFPGRFSGRQFSNSRSEMNVSTLELGDSALYLCASSLDLAGDNEQFFGPGTRLTVL.

The table lists this clonotype with a few counts. The chain carries TRBV3-1 and TRBJ2-2; D unresolved. Germline V gene lookup returns CDR1 LGHDT and CDR2 YNNKEL (reference sequence). Trimming cost V 4 bases and J 5 bases, with 17 bases left between them. This CDR3 contains 16 residues. The CDR3: CASSPPGLVGTGELFF. The CDR3 bases are TGTGCCAGCAGCCCGCCGGGCCTCGTCGGGACCGGGGAGCTGTTTTTT.

V usage is TRBV7-6 and J usage is TRBJ2-5; D is undetermined. Trimming took 3 bases from V and 5 from J, leaving 7 bases between them. Germline CDR1 is SGHVS and CDR2 is FNYEAQ. The CDR3 is 12 residues long. The CDR3 nucleotides are TGTGCCAGCAGCTTCACTGGCGAGACCCAGTACTTC. As protein: CASSFTGETQYF. The full variable domain, rest sourced from reference TRBV7-6 and TRBJ2-5, is GAGVSQSPRYKVTKRGQDVALRCDPISGHVSLYWYRQALGQGPEFLTYFNYEAQQDKSGLPNDRFSAERPEGSISTLTIQRTEQRDSAMYRCASSFTGETQYFGPGTRLLVL.

This clonotype was recorded a few times. The chain couples TRBV6-6 to TRBJ2-7, with a weak D call TRBD2 (5 bases). V was shortened by 7 bases and J by 4 bases, with 14 bases between the two germline ends. Germline V lookup: CDR1 MNHNY, CDR2 SVGAGI (reference sequence). The CDR3 has 13 residues. The CDR3 coding sequence is TGTGCCAGCACCGAGGGAGCCTCGTACGAGCAGTACTTC. This codes for CASTEGASYEQYF.

This clonotype has just a few counts. The V call is TRBV9, the J call TRBJ2-5; D gene ambiguous. Germline V CDR1 and CDR2: SGDLS, YYNGEE. V lost 2 bases and J lost 0, with 11 bases in between. The CDR3 has 15 residues. CDR3 coding DNA: TGTGCCAGCAGCGTTTACGCCGCCGACCAAGAGACCCAGTACTTC. It codes for CASSVYAADQETQYF. Together with reference TRBV9 and TRBJ2-5, the CDR3 gives the full variable domain: DSGVTQTPKHLITATGQRVTLRCSPRSGDLSVYWYQQSLDQGLQFLIQYYNGEERAKGNILERFSAQQFPDLHSELNLSSLELGDSALYFCASSVYAADQETQYFGPGTRLLVL.

V is TRBV24-1 and J is TRBJ2-1; 7 bases match TRBD1. V was clipped by 4 bases and J by 7 bases; unmatched bases: 15. Per the germline V gene, CDR1 is KGHDR and CDR2 is SFDVKD. This CDR3 has 17 amino acids. In nucleotides, the CDR3 is TGTGCCACCAGTGACCCCCACATGACAGGGTCAAGTAATGAGCAGTTCTTC. Translation: CATSDPHMTGSSNEQFF.

This clonotype has more than one count but fewer than ten. The CDR3 loop reads CATSRVRASGDTGELFF. The CDR3 DNA reads as TGTGCCACCAGCAGAGTTAGGGCTAGCGGAGACACCGGGGAGCTGTTTTTT. The gene calls are TRBV15 and TRBJ2-2, with TRBD2 matching over 7 bases. Per the germline V gene, CDR1 is LNHNV and CDR2 is YYDKDF (reference sequence). The CDR3 runs 17 residues. V gave up 1 base and J gave up 3 bases; unmatched junction bases: 8.

The rearrangement links TRBV4-1 to TRBJ1-4; TRBD1 matches at 9 bases. The CDR3 runs to 16 residues. J gave up 8 bases and V 4 bases, and 11 bases lay outside the gene matches. Germline V gene sequence: CDR1 MGHRA, CDR2 YSYEKL. The CDR3 DNA reads TGCGCCAGCAGCCCCGCCGCGAGGACAGGGGAAGAAAAACTGTTTTTT. Amino acids: CASSPAARTGEEKLFF.

The V gene is TRBV7-2, the J gene TRBJ2-1, with TRBD2 matching over 9 bases. V shed 5 bases, J shed 10 bases, and the junction held 12 bases outside the gene matches. This CDR3 region has 15 residues. Germline CDR1 is SGHTA and CDR2 is FQGNSA. CDR3 residues: CASSATGTSPAEQFF. For the CDR3, the DNA is TGTGCCAGCAGCGCGACCGGGACTAGCCCCGCGGAGCAGTTCTTC.

This clonotype was observed a handful of times. The chain is built from TRBV29-1 and TRBJ1-6; 11 nucleotides agree with TRBD1. Germline trimming cut 7 bases from V and 16 bases from J; bases unmatched to any gene: 12. There are 13 residues in the CDR3. Germline CDR1 reads SQVTM; CDR2 reads ANQGSEA. CDR3 bases: TGCAGCGCCCCGGGACAGGGGGTAACCTTACTCCACTTT. It codes for CSAPGQGVTLLHF.

This clonotype was detected a few times. The V gene is TRBV6-1, the J gene TRBJ2-7; 9 nucleotides line up with TRBD2. Germline V gives CDR1 MNHNS, CDR2 SASEGT. The CDR3 runs to 14 residues. The ends lost 3 bases at V and 3 bases at J; junction bases unmatched: 3. The CDR3: CASSEASGNYEQYF. In DNA form, the CDR3 reads TGTGCCAGCAGTGAGGCTAGCGGGAACTACGAGCAGTACTTC.

This clonotype turned up a few times. This chain joins TRBV7-9 and TRBJ2-3, with a tentative D call TRBD1 (5 bases). Looked up from germline, CDR1 is SEHNR and CDR2 is FQNEAQ (reference sequence). The CDR3 is 15 amino acids. The V and J ends lost 5 bases and 6 bases respectively, with 18 bases between them. CDR3 amino acids: CASSTQQGPGDTQYF. The CDR3 nucleotides read TGTGCCAGCAGCACACAACAAGGGCCAGGGGATACGCAGTATTTT.